The 3 T cell receptor beta chains below all came from one sample that was sequenced in a study of blood T cell repertoires in COVID-19. Only in-frame clones appear in the TCRdb table, and some are missing; sequencing was by immunoSEQ multiplex PCR. The table shows 250,000 to 350,000 clones, with 80% to 90% occurring only once. The sequenced material came from PBMCs or T cells enriched from blood (not recorded which). The receptors stem from a woman aged 25 to 39 who had recovered from COVID-19.

This clone was seen a handful of times. This chain uses TRBV16 with TRBJ1-1, with a weak D call TRBD1 (6 bases). The V end was cut by 4 bases, the J end by 11 bases, with 23 bases between. Looked up from germline, CDR1 is KGHSY and CDR2 is FQNENV. The CDR3 is 15 residues long. The CDR3 protein is CASSPQTGYSPLAFF. In DNA, the CDR3 is TGTGCCAGCAGCCCTCAGACAGGTTATTCCCCCTTGGCTTTCTTT. Together with reference TRBV16 and TRBJ1-1, the CDR3 gives the full variable domain: GEEVAQTPKHLVRGEGQKAKLYCAPIKGHSYVFWYQQVLKNEFKFLISFQNENVFDETGMPKERFSAKCLPNSPCSLEIQATKLEDSAVYFCASSPQTGYSPLAFFGQGTRLTVV.

The sample holds one count of this clone. CDR3 bases: TGTGCCAGCAGTTTACCGGGACAGGGGGGAAGGACAGATACGCAGTATTTT. Translation gives CASSLPGQGGRTDTQYF. This chain connects TRBV28 to TRBJ2-3; 11 nucleotides align to TRBD1. The CDR3 runs 17 residues. V lost 2 bases and J lost 3; bases outside the gene matches: 7. CDR1 and CDR2 from the germline V gene are MDHEN and SYDVKM. Together with reference TRBV28 and TRBJ2-3, the CDR3 gives the full variable domain: DVKVTQSSRYLVKRTGEKVFLECVQDMDHENMFWYRQDPGLGLRLIYFSYDVKMKEKGDIPEGYSVSREKKERFSLILESASTNQTSMYLCASSLPGQGGRTDTQYFGPGTRLTVL.

This chain uses TRBV28 with TRBJ1-1; D is possibly TRBD1 (5 bases). Germline V gene lookup returns CDR1 MDHEN and CDR2 SYDVKM. Deletions cut 7 bases from V and 7 bases from J, with 19 bases between. CDR3 length: 14 amino acids. The CDR3 DNA reads as TGTGCCAGCACCTTAGACAGTCCTTCACTTGAAGCTTTCTTT. As protein: CASTLDSPSLEAFF.